The source of this T cell receptor (beta chain) is a study of CD8 T cells in Susac syndrome (dated by TCRdb to the late 2010s). At the level of the whole study: Whether CD8+ T cell activation and differentiation in Susac syndrome was antigen driven was tested using repertoire sequencing. The clonality of the CD8+ T cell repertoire was compared across 11 to 12 healthy donors, some 14 Susac syndrome patients and about 16 multiple sclerosis patients. The study at large found these results: The number of individuals in the TCR sequencing and HLA analysis was recognized as being relatively small.

Peripheral blood CD8+ and CD4+ T cells from healthy donors, Susac syndrome patients and multiple sclerosis patients were profiled by high-throughput TCR beta sequencing. Treatment-naive patients with stable or active relapsing-remitting disease fulfilling revised McDonald criteria were used as multiple sclerosis controls. Bulk CD8+ and CD4+ T cells were purified magnetically by negative isolation, whereas CD8+ TEMRA cells were enriched by FACS. Blood was drawn into EDTA tubes, processed within 24 hours, and PBMCs were isolated by density gradient centrifugation. PBMCs intended for TCR sequencing were cryopreserved in liquid nitrogen and were subsequently thawed in a 37 degrees C water bath. The sorted or isolated CD4+, CD8+ and CD8+ TEMRA cells reached a purity of at least 90%. RNA was extracted using the RNeasy kit, and roughly 0.5 to 1 microgram was reverse transcribed with random hexamers. The immunoSEQ multiplex PCR assay, which covers 54 Vbeta and 13 Jbeta segments, was used to amplify TCR beta CDR3 regions. PCR amplification bias was corrected using a synthetic template baseline for primer optimization and computational correction. The authors' analysis ran thus. Only productive sequences were kept, with reads annotated to V, D and J genes according to IMGT and analyzed in immunoSEQ Analyzer. Clonality was calculated as one minus the Shannon entropy normalized by log2 of the number of productive unique sequences. For each patient and control, public and private clones were evaluated within the 100 most prevalent clones. Susac-specific clones were defined as absent from healthy and MS cohorts, 1052 published viral clones and other ImmuneACCESS disease sequences. TCRdb reworked the public reads: Q25 trimming with fastp, MiXCR clone assembly, productive beta chains retained. CDR3 protein sequences are deduplicated, and each keeps its most common genes and DNA. The authors' filters were not applied to this entry. Counted in this sample were fewer than 350,000 distinct CDR3 sequences; 75% to 90% of them appeared once. Jointly, the top ten make up roughly 0.17% of the sample.

In regard to this clonotype: Its antigen specificity is not known. Base qualities are not recorded, but no much larger clone differs from it by a single base.

This TCR derives from a human donor with multiple sclerosis. Material: CD8+ T cells from PBMCs.

The DNA sequence is TGCGCCAGCAGCCACCAACTAGCGGGGGGCTACGAGCAGTACTTC. It is translated as CASSHQLAGGYEQYF. Recombination connected TRBV4-3 to TRBJ2-7; 12 central bases correspond to TRBD2. CDR1 and CDR2 (LGHNA, YSLEER) derive from the germline V gene. Its CDR3 holds 15 amino acids, cysteine through phenylalanine. Only the CDR3 region is kept as DNA, spanning 45 bases read in frame from base 1. V has 3 bases trimmed and J has 3 bases trimmed; junction bases matching no gene number 3.